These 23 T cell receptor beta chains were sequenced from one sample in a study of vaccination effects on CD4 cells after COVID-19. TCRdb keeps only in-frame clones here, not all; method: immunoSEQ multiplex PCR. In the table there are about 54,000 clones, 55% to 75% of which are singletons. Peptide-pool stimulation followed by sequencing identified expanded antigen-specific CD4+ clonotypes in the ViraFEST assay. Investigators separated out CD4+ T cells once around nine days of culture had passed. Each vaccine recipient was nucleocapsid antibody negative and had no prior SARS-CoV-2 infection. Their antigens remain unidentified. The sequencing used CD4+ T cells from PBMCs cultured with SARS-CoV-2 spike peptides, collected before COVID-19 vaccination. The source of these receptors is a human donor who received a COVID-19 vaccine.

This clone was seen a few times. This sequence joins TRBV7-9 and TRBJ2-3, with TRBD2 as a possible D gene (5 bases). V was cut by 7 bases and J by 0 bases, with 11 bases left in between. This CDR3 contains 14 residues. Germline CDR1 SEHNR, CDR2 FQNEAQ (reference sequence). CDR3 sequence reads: CASTPEGSTDTQYF. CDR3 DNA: TGTGCCAGCACTCCCGAGGGTAGCACAGATACGCAGTATTTT.

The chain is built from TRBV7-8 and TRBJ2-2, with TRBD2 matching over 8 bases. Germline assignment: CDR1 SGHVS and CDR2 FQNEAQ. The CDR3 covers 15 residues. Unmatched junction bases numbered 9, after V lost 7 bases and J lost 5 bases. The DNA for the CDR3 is TGTGCCAGCACCTCGGGGGGGGTTAGGACCGGGGAGCTGTTTTTT. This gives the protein CASTSGGVRTGELFF.

The CDR3 DNA reads TGTGCCAGCAGCCAAACCGGCACTTACTCCTACAATGAGCAGTTCTTC. It codes for CASSQTGTYSYNEQFF. The chain recombines TRBV3-1 (or the pseudogene TRBV3-2) with TRBJ2-1; no firm D call. The CDR3 has 16 residues. Trimming removed 2 bases from V and 0 bases from J, with 11 bases in between. Germline CDR1 reads LGHDT; CDR2 reads YNNKEL (reference sequence).

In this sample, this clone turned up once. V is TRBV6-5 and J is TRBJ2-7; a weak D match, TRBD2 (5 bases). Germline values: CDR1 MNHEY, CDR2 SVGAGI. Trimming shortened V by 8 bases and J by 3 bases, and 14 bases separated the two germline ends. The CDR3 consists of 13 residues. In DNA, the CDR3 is TGTGCCAGCCGGGGAGATATGGGCTACGAGCAGTACTTC. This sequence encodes CASRGDMGYEQYF.

CDR3 residues: CARIRGRNYGYTF. CDR3 nucleotide sequence: TGTGCCAGGATTCGGGGGCGCAACTATGGCTACACCTTC. The gene calls are TRBV21-1 and TRBJ1-2. TRBV21-1 is listed as a pseudogene. CDR3 length equals 13 residues.

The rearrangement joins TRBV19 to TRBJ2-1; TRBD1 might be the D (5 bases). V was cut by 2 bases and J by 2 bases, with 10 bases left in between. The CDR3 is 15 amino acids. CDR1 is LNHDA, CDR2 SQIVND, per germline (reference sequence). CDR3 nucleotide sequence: TGTGCCAGTAGTATATACAGGCTGCCCTACAATGAGCAGTTCTTC. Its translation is CASSIYRLPYNEQFF.

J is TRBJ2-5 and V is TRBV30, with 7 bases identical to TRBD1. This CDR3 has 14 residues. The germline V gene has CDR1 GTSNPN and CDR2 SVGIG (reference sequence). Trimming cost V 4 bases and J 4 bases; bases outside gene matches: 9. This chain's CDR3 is CAWKRTGGRETQYF. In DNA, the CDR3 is TGTGCCTGGAAACGGACAGGCGGTCGAGAGACCCAGTACTTC.

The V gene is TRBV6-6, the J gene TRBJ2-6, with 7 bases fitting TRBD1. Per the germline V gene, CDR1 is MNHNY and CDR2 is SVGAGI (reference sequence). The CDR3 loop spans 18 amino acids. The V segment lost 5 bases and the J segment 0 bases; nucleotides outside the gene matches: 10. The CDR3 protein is CASSPRTGYPSGANVLTF. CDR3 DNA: TGTGCCAGCAGTCCACGGACAGGTTACCCCTCTGGGGCCAACGTCCTGACTTTC.

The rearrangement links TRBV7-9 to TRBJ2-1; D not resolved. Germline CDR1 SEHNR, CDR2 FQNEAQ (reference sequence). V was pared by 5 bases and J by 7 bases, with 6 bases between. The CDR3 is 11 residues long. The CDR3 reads CASSLRNEQFF. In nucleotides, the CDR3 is TGTGCCAGCAGCCTAAGGAATGAGCAGTTCTTC.

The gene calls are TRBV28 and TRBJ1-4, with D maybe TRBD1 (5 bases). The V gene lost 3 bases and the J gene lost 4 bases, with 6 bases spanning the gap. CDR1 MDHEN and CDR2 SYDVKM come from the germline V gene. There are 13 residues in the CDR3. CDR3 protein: CASSLGGNEKLFF. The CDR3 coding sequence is TGTGCCAGCAGTTTGGGGGGTAATGAAAAACTGTTTTTT. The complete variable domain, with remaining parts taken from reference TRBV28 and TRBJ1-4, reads DVKVTQSSRYLVKRTGEKVFLECVQDMDHENMFWYRQDPGLGLRLIYFSYDVKMKEKGDIPEGYSVSREKKERFSLILESASTNQTSMYLCASSLGGNEKLFFGSGTQLSVL.

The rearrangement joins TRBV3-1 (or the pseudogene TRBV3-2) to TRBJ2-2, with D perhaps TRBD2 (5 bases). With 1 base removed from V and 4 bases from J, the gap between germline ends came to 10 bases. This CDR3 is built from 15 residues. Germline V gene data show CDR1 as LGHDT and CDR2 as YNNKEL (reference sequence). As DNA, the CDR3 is TGTGCCAGCAGCCAAGTGGGCGGGCCCACCGGGGAGCTGTTTTTT. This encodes CASSQVGGPTGELFF.

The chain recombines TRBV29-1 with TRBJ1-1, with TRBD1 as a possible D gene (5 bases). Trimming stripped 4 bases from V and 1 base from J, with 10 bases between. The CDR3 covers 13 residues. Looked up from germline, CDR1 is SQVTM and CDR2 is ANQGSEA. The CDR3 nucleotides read TGCAGCGTTGGACAGCTTTCGAACACTGAAGCTTTCTTT. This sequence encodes CSVGQLSNTEAFF.

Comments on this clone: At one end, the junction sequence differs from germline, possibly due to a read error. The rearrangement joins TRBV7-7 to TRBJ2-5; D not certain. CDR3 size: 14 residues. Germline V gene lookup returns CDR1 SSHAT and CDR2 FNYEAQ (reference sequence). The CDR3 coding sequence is TGTGCTAGCAGCCCCCGACCCGGCCAAGAGACCCAGTACTTC. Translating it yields CASSPRPGQETQYF.

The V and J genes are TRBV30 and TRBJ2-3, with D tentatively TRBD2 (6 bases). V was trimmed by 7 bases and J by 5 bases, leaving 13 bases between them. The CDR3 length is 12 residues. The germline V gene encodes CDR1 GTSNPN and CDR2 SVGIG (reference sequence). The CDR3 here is CASSHGGDTQYF. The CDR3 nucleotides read TGTGCCTCCTCCCACGGGGGAGATACGCAGTATTTT.

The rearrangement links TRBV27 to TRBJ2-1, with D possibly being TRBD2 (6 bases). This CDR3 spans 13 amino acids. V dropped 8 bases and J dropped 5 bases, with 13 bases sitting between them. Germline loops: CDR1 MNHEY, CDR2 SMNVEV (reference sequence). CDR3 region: CASGKLANNEQFF. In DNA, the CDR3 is TGTGCCAGCGGAAAACTAGCCAACAATGAGCAGTTCTTC.

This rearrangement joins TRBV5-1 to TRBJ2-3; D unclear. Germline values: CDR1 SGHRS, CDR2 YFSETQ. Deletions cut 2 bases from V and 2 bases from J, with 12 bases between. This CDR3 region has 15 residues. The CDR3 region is CASSFRTDSTDTQYF. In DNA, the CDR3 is TGCGCCAGCAGCTTTAGGACCGATTCCACAGATACGCAGTATTTT. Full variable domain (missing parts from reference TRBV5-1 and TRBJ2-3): KAGVTQTPRYLIKTRGQQVTLSCSPISGHRSVSWYQQTPGQGLQFLFEYFSETQRNKGNFPGRFSGRQFSNSRSEMNVSTLELGDSALYLCASSFRTDSTDTQYFGPGTRLTVL.

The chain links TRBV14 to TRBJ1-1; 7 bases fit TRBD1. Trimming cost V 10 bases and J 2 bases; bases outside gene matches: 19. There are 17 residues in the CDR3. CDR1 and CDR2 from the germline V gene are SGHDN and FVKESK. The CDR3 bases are TGTGCCACTCACTCTAGAAGGGAGGGGGCCAGAAACACTGAAGCTTTCTTT. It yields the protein CATHSRREGARNTEAFF.

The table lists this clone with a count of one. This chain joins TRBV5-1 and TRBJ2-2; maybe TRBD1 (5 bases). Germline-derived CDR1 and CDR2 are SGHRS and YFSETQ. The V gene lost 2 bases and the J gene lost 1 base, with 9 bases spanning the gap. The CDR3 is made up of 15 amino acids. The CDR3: CASSLMQGNTGELFF. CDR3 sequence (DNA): TGCGCCAGCAGCTTAATGCAGGGGAACACCGGGGAGCTGTTTTTT.

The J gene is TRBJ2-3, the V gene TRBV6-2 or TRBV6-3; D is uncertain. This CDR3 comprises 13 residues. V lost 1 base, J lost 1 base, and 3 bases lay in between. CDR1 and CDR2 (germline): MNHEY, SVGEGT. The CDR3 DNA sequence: TGTGCCAGCAGTTACTTTGGCACAGATACGCAGTATTTT. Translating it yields CASSYFGTDTQYF.

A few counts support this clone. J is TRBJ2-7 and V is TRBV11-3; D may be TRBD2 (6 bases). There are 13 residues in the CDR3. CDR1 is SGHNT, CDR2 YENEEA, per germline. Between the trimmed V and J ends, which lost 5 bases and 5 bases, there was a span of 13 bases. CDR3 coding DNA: TGTGCCAGCAGCCAGGGAGGCAGGGACGAGCAGTACTTC. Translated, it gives CASSQGGRDEQYF.

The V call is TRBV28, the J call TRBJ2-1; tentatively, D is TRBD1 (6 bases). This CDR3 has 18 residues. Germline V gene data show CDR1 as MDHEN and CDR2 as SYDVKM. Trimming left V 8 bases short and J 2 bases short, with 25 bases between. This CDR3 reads CASESTLKLGGTYNEQFF. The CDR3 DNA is TGTGCCAGCGAATCCACTCTCAAACTTGGGGGCACCTACAATGAGCAGTTCTTC.

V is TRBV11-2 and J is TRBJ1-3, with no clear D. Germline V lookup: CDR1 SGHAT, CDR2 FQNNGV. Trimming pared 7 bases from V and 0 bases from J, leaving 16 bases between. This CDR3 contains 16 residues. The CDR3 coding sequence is TGTGCCAGCATCCTGGACCGTCGATCCTCTGGAAACACCATATATTTT. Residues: CASILDRRSSGNTIYF.

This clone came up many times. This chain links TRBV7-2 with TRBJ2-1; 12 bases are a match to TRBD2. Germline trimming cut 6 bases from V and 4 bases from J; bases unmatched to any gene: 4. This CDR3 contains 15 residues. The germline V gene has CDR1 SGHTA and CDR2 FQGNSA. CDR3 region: CASSLAGGRYNEQFF. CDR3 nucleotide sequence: TGTGCCAGCAGTCTAGCGGGGGGGCGATACAATGAGCAGTTCTTC.